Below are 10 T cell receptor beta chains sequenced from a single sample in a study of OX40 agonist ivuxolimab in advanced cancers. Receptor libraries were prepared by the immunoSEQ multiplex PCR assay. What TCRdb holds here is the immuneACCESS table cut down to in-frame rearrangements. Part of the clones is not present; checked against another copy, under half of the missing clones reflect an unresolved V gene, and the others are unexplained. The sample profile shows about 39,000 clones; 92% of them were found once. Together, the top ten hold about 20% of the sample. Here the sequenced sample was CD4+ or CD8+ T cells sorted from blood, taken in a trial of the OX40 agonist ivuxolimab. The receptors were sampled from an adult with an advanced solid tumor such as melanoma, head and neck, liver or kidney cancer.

CDR3 DNA: TGCGCCAGCAGCCAAGGGTACGGTGGCGAGCAGTACTTC. Its translation: CASSQGYGGEQYF. V and J are TRBV4-3 and TRBJ2-7, with D unresolved. The CDR3 is 13 amino acids. Deletions cut 1 base from V and 6 bases from J, with 10 bases between. Germline values: CDR1 LGHNA, CDR2 YSLEER.

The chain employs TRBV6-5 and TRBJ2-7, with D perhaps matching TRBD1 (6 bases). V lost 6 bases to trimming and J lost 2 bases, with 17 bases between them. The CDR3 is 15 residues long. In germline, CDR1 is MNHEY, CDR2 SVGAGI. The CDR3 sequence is CASSAGIGQTYEQYF. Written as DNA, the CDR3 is TGTGCCAGCAGCGCAGGGATAGGACAGACCTACGAGCAGTACTTC.

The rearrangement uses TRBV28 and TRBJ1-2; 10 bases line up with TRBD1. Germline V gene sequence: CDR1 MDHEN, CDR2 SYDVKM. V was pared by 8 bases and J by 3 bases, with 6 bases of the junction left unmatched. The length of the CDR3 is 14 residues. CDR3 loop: CASDPGTGDYGYTF. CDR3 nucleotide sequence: TGTGCCAGCGATCCCGGGACAGGGGACTATGGCTACACCTTC.

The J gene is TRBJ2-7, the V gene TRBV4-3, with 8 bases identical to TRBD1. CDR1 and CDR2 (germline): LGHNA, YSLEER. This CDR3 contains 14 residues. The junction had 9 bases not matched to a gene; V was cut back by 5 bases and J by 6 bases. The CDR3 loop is CASSTLAGTGEQYF. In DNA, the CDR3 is TGCGCCAGCAGCACTCTTGCGGGGACAGGCGAGCAGTACTTC.

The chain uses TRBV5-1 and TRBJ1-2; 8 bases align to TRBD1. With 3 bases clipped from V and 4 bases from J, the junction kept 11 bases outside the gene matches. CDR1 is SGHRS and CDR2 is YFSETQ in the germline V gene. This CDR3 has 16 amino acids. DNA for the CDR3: TGCGCCAGCAGCTCTGGGGCAGGGGGCATTCCCTATGGCTACACCTTC. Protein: CASSSGAGGIPYGYTF.

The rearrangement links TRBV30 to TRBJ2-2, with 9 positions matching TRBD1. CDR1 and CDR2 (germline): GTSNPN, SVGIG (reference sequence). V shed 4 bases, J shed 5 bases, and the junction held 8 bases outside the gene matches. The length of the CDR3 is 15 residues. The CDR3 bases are TGTGCCTGGATCCTGGGACAGGGAAGAACCGGGGAGCTGTTTTTT. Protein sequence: CAWILGQGRTGELFF. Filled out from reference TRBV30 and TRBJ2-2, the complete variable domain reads SQTIHQWPATLVQPVGSPLSLECTVEGTSNPNLYWYRQAAGRGLQLLFYSVGIGQISSEVPQNLSASRPQDRQFILSSKKLLLSDSGFYLCAWILGQGRTGELFFGEGSRLTVL.

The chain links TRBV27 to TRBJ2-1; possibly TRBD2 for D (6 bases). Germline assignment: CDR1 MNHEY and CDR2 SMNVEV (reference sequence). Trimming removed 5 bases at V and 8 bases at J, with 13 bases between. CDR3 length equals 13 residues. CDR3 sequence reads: CASSPQEGDEQFF. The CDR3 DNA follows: TGTGCCAGCAGTCCTCAGGAGGGCGATGAGCAGTTCTTC.

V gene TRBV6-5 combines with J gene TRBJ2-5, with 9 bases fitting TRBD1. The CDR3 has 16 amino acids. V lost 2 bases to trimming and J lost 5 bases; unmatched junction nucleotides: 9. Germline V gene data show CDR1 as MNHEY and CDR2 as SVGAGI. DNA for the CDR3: TGTGCCAGCAGTTACGAGGACAGGGGAGGTATCGAGACCCAGTACTTC. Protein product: CASSYEDRGGIETQYF.

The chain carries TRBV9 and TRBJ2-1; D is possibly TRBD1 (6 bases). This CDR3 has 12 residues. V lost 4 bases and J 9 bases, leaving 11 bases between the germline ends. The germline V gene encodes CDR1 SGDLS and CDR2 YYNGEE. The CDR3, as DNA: TGTGCCAGCAGCACCCAACAGGGTGAGCAGTTCTTC. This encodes CASSTQQGEQFF.

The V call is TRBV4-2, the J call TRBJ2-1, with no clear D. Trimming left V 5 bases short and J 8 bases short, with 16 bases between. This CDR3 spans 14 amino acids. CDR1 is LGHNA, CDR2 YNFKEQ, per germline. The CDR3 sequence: CASSVSRLWDEQFF. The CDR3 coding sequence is TGTGCCAGCAGCGTAAGTCGACTTTGGGATGAGCAGTTCTTC.